What follows are 17 T cell receptor beta chains derived from one specimen sequenced in a study of memory CD4+ T cells and cytomegalovirus serostatus. The sort gate was single viable CD3+CD4+CD8-CD45RO+ cells for memory CD4+ T cells. The assay was immunoSEQ multiplex PCR, and TCRdb's table has in-frame clones only and misses some. This sample carries approximately 92,000 clones, 80% of them seen once, and the ten largest clones take approximately 4%. The specimen was memory CD4+ T cells from blood. These receptors were collected from an adult in good health and CMV-seropositive.

This clone was detected a few times. This sequence joins TRBV28 and TRBJ2-1, with 10 bases fitting TRBD2. J lost 8 bases, V lost 5 bases, and 15 bases had no gene match. This CDR3 contains 17 residues. Per the germline V gene, CDR1 is MDHEN and CDR2 is SYDVKM. The CDR3 sequence: CASSPTPSGRALHEQFF. CDR3 in DNA: TGTGCCAGCAGTCCGACCCCCAGCGGGAGGGCTTTACATGAGCAGTTCTTC.

This rearrangement joins TRBV5-1 to TRBJ2-7; 7 bases line up with TRBD1. The V gene end was trimmed by 3 bases and the J gene end by 3 bases; junction bases not matched to a gene: 9. CDR1 and CDR2 from the germline V gene are SGHRS and YFSETQ. This CDR3 is built from 15 residues. The chain's CDR3 is CASSSPGTDLYEQYF. Written as DNA, the CDR3 is TGCGCCAGCAGCTCTCCCGGGACAGACCTCTACGAGCAGTACTTC.

The chain employs TRBV15 and TRBJ1-1; 9 positions agree with TRBD1. CDR1 is LNHNV and CDR2 is YYDKDF in the germline V gene (reference sequence). V lost 0 bases, J lost 6 bases, and 5 bases stayed unmatched. The CDR3 totals 15 residues. The CDR3 is CATSRDLDRGPEAFF. In nucleotides, the CDR3 is TGTGCCACCAGCAGAGATCTGGACAGGGGACCTGAAGCTTTCTTT. Supplemented by reference TRBV15 and TRBJ1-1, the full variable domain reads DAMVIQNPRYQVTQFGKPVTLSCSQTLNHNVMYWYQQKSSQAPKLLFHYYDKDFNNEADTPDNFQSRRPNTSFCFLDIRSPGLGDTAMYLCATSRDLDRGPEAFFGQGTRLTVV.

V is TRBV7-9 and J is TRBJ2-5, with no clear D. In germline, CDR1 is SEHNR, CDR2 FQNEAQ (reference sequence). CDR3 length equals 14 residues. Trimming took 7 bases from V and 5 from J, leaving 17 bases between them. CDR3 bases: TGTGCCAGCAAGAGAGCTGAGGTGGGGGAGACCCAGTACTTC. Residues: CASKRAEVGETQYF. Together with reference TRBV7-9 and TRBJ2-5, the CDR3 gives the full variable domain: DTGVSQNPRHKITKRGQNVTFRCDPISEHNRLYWYRQTLGQGPEFLTYFQNEAQLEKSRLLSDRFSAERPKGSFSTLEIQRTEQGDSAMYLCASKRAEVGETQYFGPGTRLLVL.

The gene calls are TRBV28 and TRBJ2-6; 10 bases align to TRBD1. Trimming took 6 bases from V and 3 from J; bases not matched to a gene: 5. This CDR3 contains 16 residues. Germline values: CDR1 MDHEN, CDR2 SYDVKM. CDR3 nucleotides: TGTGCCAGCAGCCGACAGGGGGCGGTTGGGGCCAACGTCCTGACTTTC. Amino acids: CASSRQGAVGANVLTF.

This clone showed up just once. The V call is TRBV9, the J call TRBJ1-2, with D perhaps TRBD1 (6 bases). The CDR3 is 15 amino acids. V was shortened by 1 base and J by 3 bases, with 13 bases between the two germline ends. From germline, CDR1 is SGDLS and CDR2 YYNGEE. The CDR3 DNA follows: TGTGCCAGCAGCGTAACCACACAGGGCTACTATGGCTACACCTTC. Protein: CASSVTTQGYYGYTF.

V and J are TRBV5-1 and TRBJ1-2; TRBD1 might be the D (5 bases). The V gene lost 4 bases and the J gene lost 3 bases, with 13 bases spanning the gap. The CDR3 contains 14 residues. Germline CDR1 reads SGHRS; CDR2 reads YFSETQ. The DNA for the CDR3 is TGCGCCAGCAGCATGGACTCGGGGGACTATGGCTACACCTTC. As protein: CASSMDSGDYGYTF.

The J gene is TRBJ2-5, the V gene TRBV30; possibly TRBD1 or TRBD2 for D (6 bases each). The CDR3 spans 14 residues. The germline V gene has CDR1 GTSNPN and CDR2 SVGIG (reference sequence). Trimming removed 3 bases from V and 0 bases from J, with 11 bases in between. In nucleotides, the CDR3 is TGTGCCTGGAGGGGCGGGACATACCAAGAGACCCAGTACTTC. This codes for CAWRGGTYQETQYF.

This sequence joins TRBV28 and TRBJ1-2, with D possibly TRBD1 on 5 matching bases. The CDR3 is 11 residues long. V lost 11 bases and J lost 8, with 15 bases in between. Germline-derived CDR1 and CDR2 are MDHEN and SYDVKM. The CDR3 DNA sequence: TGTGCCCTAAACTCGAGGGGCGGCTACACCTTC. It yields the protein CALNSRGGYTF.

This chain links TRBV28 with TRBJ1-5; 8 bases map to TRBD1. CDR1 MDHEN and CDR2 SYDVKM come from the germline V gene. J lost 6 bases, V lost 10 bases, and 11 bases had no gene match. The CDR3 loop spans 14 amino acids. The CDR3 region is CATFPGTGSQPQHF. CDR3 in DNA: TGTGCCACATTCCCCGGGACAGGCAGTCAGCCCCAGCATTTT.

This chain joins TRBV7-2 and TRBJ1-2; 7 positions agree with TRBD1. This CDR3 contains 15 residues. The ends lost 2 bases at V and 5 bases at J; junction bases unmatched: 8. Germline loops: CDR1 SGHTA, CDR2 FQGNSA. In nucleotides, the CDR3 is TGTGCCAGCAGCTTATCTGTGGGACAGACATATGGCTACACCTTC. Encoded protein: CASSLSVGQTYGYTF.

The chain combines TRBV28 with TRBJ2-7; 9 positions agree with TRBD2. This CDR3 has 13 residues. Germline V CDR1 and CDR2: MDHEN, SYDVKM. Losses at the gene ends were 5 bases for V and 2 bases for J; bases not matched to a gene: 1. The CDR3 protein is CASSLAGPYEQYF. The CDR3 DNA reads TGTGCCAGCAGTCTAGCGGGACCCTACGAGCAGTACTTC.

A single count supports this clone. The chain employs TRBV28 and TRBJ2-3; 8 bases line up with TRBD2. V trimming: 3 bases; J trimming: 7 bases; junction bases outside the gene matches: 6. Germline CDR1 MDHEN, CDR2 SYDVKM. This CDR3 region has 14 residues. The CDR3 DNA reads as TGTGCCAGCAGTTTTCTAGCGGGCGCCAATACGCAGTATTTT. Protein: CASSFLAGANTQYF.

The V and J genes are TRBV29-1 and TRBJ1-5; no clear D. Per the germline V gene, CDR1 is SQVTM and CDR2 is ANQGSEA. The CDR3 consists of 12 residues. Trimming removed 4 bases at V and 1 base at J, with 5 bases between. This chain's CDR3 is CSVGGSNQPQHF. The DNA for the CDR3 is TGCAGCGTTGGAGGGAGCAATCAGCCCCAGCATTTT.

The chain uses TRBV18 and TRBJ1-2, with unresolved D. Looked up from germline, CDR1 is KGHSH and CDR2 is LQKENI. This CDR3 contains 14 residues. Trimming pared 2 bases from V and 5 bases from J, leaving 12 bases between. The CDR3 sequence is CASSPAVSPYGYTF. The DNA for the CDR3 is TGTGCCAGCTCACCAGCGGTTTCACCTTATGGCTACACCTTC.

The chain joins TRBV7-3 to TRBJ2-5; TRBD2 matches 8 bases. After removal of 5 bases from V and 4 bases from J, the junction contained 6 bases not matched to a gene. Germline-derived CDR1 and CDR2 are SGHTA and FQGTGA. The CDR3 is 14 amino acids. The CDR3 here is CASSPTGGRETQYF. The CDR3 nucleotides read TGTGCCAGCAGCCCCACGGGAGGGCGAGAGACCCAGTACTTC.

J is TRBJ2-2 and V is TRBV19; D is perhaps TRBD2 (5 bases). Germline V lookup: CDR1 LNHDA, CDR2 SQIVND (reference sequence). Trimming cost V 6 bases and J 6 bases, with 11 bases left between them. The CDR3 has 13 amino acids. CDR3 bases: TGTGCCAGTAGAACTAGAATCGCCGGGGAGCTGTTTTTT. Its translation is CASRTRIAGELFF.